This TCR beta chain was recovered during a study of a mutant IDH1 vaccine in newly diagnosed glioma. Study information: Treated patients had a mean age of 40.4 years and a sex split that was around 62% male and 37.5% female. Before enrollment, patients got radiotherapy alone, temozolomide alone, or mostly the combination.

The assay was immunoSEQ multiplex PCR, and TCRdb's table has in-frame clones only and misses some. The sample carries some 50,000 clones, approximately 88% recorded once. Time point: week 47, end of study. All doses held 300 ug of mutant IDH1 20-mer peptide, with topical imiquimod. Regarding this clone: The antigen remains unidentified.

The CDR3 is 12 amino acids. Germline V gene data show CDR1 as SQVTM and CDR2 as ANQGSEA. Trimming took off 5 bases at V and 1 base at J, with 8 bases between the two ends. The sequenced sample was PBMCs, obtained from a glioma patient whose treatment included an IDH1 peptide vaccine. The sequence was obtained from a woman aged 25 to 39 with glioma. Some clones in this sample may be carry-over from other donors' samples. The rearrangement links TRBV29-1 to TRBJ1-1, with D unclear. In DNA form, the CDR3 reads TGCAGCGTTCGCATCCCGAACACTGAAGCTTTCTTT. Translating it yields CSVRIPNTEAFF.